Listed below are T cell receptor beta chains from one sample, sequenced in a study of blood T cell repertoires in COVID-19. Assay: immunoSEQ multiplex PCR; the TCRdb copy retains only in-frame clones and omits some. In the table there are 150,000 or so clones, more than 90% of which are singletons. The source material was peripheral blood. These receptors were obtained from a man in his sixties with active or convalescent COVID-19. The CDR3 runs from the conserved cysteine through the conserved F or W. Fields, in order: V gene, D gene, J gene, clone size, CDR3 DNA, CDR3 protein. A D gene is named only where the DNA matches it firmly. The listing skips clone size in some rows; elsewhere it reads once, few, many or a size class.

>TRBV10-3|NA|TRBJ2-2|NA
TGTGCCATCAGTGGGCTTTCAGGGCCGAACACCGGGGAGCTGTTTTTT
CAISGLSGPNTGELFF
>TRBV5-1|NA|TRBJ1-1|few
TGCGCCAGCAGCTTGGGTGCGGGGGGCCAAGGCACTGAAGCTTTCTTT
CASSLGAGGQGTEAFF
>TRBV13|TRBD1|TRBJ2-7|NA
TGTGCCAGCAGCTTACGGGACAGGGGCCACGAGCAGTACTTC
CASSLRDRGHEQYF
>TRBV4-1|TRBD2|TRBJ2-3|NA
TGCGCCAGCAGCCAAGGTCGAGTCGGAGGACTAGCGGGTCGCCGCACAGATACGCAGTATTTT
CASSQGRVGGLAGRRTDTQYF
>TRBV15|NA|TRBJ1-2|NA
TGTGCCACCAGCAGAGGCTCCGGGACAAGGGTTTATGGCTACACCTTC
CATSRGSGTRVYGYTF
>TRBV6-1|TRBD2|TRBJ2-4|once
TGTGCCAGCAGTGAATATAGGCCTAGCGGGCGGAACATTCAGTACTTC
CASSEYRPSGRNIQYF
>TRBV29-1|NA|TRBJ2-5|NA
TGCAGCGTGAGGGCTTTGGCTAGCCCCCAAGAGACCCAGTACTTC
CSVRALASPQETQYF
>TRBV25-1|NA|TRBJ1-1|NA
TGTGCCAGCATGCCGGGTAACACTGAAGCTTTCTTT
CASMPGNTEAFF
>TRBV11-2|TRBD1|TRBJ2-7|NA
TGTGCCAGCAGCCTAGGGACAGGGATGAAGAGGGAGCAGTACTTC
CASSLGTGMKREQYF
>TRBV10-1|NA|TRBJ1-6|NA
TGCGCCAGCAGTCGGGACATTAATTCACCCCTCCACTTT
CASSRDINSPLHF
>TRBV6-2/TRBV6-3|NA|TRBJ1-1|NA
TGTGCCAGCAGTTACTCAGGGGCCGAGACTGAAGCTTTCTTT
CASSYSGAETEAFF
>TRBV10-3|TRBD1|TRBJ2-7|once
TGTGCCATCAGGGACGAGACAGGGGTTGGGTACGAGCAGTACTTC
CAIRDETGVGYEQYF
>TRBV5-1|TRBD1|TRBJ1-4|NA
TGCGCCAGCAGCTTGGGACAGGGACATGAAAAACTGTTTTTT
CASSLGQGHEKLFF
>TRBV20-1|NA|TRBJ2-5|NA
TGCAGTGCTAGCTTGCAGGAGACCCAGTACTTC
CSASLQETQYF
>TRBV7-7|TRBD1|TRBJ1-2|NA
TGTGCCAGCAGCCCCTTACAGGGGACCCATGGCTACACCTTC
CASSPLQGTHGYTF
>TRBV7-9|TRBD1|TRBJ1-1|NA
TGTGCCAGCAGCGGCGGGACAGTTGAAGCTTTCTTT
CASSGGTVEAFF
>TRBV6-5|TRBD2|TRBJ2-1|NA
TGTGCCAGCAGTCCCGGACTAGCGGGGGACAATGAGCAGTTCTTC
CASSPGLAGDNEQFF
>TRBV7-7|NA|TRBJ2-2|NA
TGTGCCAGCAGCCCGTCAGGAAACACCGGGGAGCTGTTTTTT
CASSPSGNTGELFF
>TRBV6-5|NA|TRBJ1-3|NA
TGTGCCAGCCAATCCATACTCTCTGGAAACACCATATATTTT
CASQSILSGNTIYF
>TRBV29-1|NA|TRBJ1-2|NA
TGCAGCGTTGAAGATGACAGAAACTATGGCTACACCTTC
CSVEDDRNYGYTF
>TRBV6-4|TRBD2|TRBJ2-5|NA
TGTGCCAGCAGTGAAGAGAGCGGGGGCGAAGAGACCCAGTACTTC
CASSEESGGEETQYF
>TRBV6-1|TRBD1|TRBJ2-7|NA
TGTGCCAGCAGTGAAGAACAGGGGGGTCTGTGGGAGCAGTACTTC
CASSEEQGGLWEQYF
>TRBV29-1|NA|TRBJ1-3|NA
TGCAGCGTTGCCCAGGCTGGAAACACCATATATTTT
CSVAQAGNTIYF
>TRBV28|TRBD1|TRBJ2-2|NA
TGTGCCAGCAGTTCCCCGGGACAGGGTACCGGGGAGCTGTTTTTT
CASSSPGQGTGELFF
>TRBV7-8|NA|TRBJ2-7|NA
TGTGCCAGCAGCTTCGAGCAGGGCACCCCACGACGCGAGCAGTACTTC
CASSFEQGTPRREQYF
>TRBV27|TRBD1|TRBJ1-1|NA
TGTGCCAGCAGACCGGACAGGATGAACACTGAAGCTTTCTTT
CASRPDRMNTEAFF
>TRBV5-7|NA|TRBJ2-7|NA
TGTGCCAGCAGCTTGGTAGGGGGCTACGAGCAGTACTTC
CASSLVGGYEQYF
>TRBV30|NA|TRBJ1-1|NA
TGTGCCTGGAGTAATCTCCGGGAAGCTTTCTTT
CAWSNLREAFF
>TRBV6-6|TRBD2|TRBJ2-1|once
TGTGCCAGCAGGGAGGGACCGGGACTAGCGGGGTCAAAGCAGTTCTTC
CASREGPGLAGSKQFF
>TRBV18|TRBD1|TRBJ2-5|NA
TGTGCCAGCTCACTAACCCGGACAGGAGCCCAAGAGACCCAGTACTTC
CASSLTRTGAQETQYF
>TRBV5-1|NA|TRBJ2-1|NA
TGCGCCAGCAGCTTGGTAGAGGGCAATGAGCAGTTCTTC
CASSLVEGNEQFF
>TRBV10-1|NA|TRBJ2-1|once
TGCGCCAGCAGTGAGAATTCGGGAACGGCCTACAATGAGCAGTTCTTC
CASSENSGTAYNEQFF
>TRBV18|TRBD2|TRBJ2-7|NA
TGTGCCAGCTCACCACCTAGCGGGAGGCAGTTTAACGAGCAGTACTTC
CASSPPSGRQFNEQYF
>TRBV19|NA|TRBJ1-1|NA
TGTGCCAGTAGTATGATGAGGTCCGTGATGAACACTGAAGCTTTCTTT
CASSMMRSVMNTEAFF
>TRBV10-1|NA|TRBJ1-1|NA
TGCGCCAGCAGTGACGGGGGAAGTCGAACTGAAGCTTTCTTT
CASSDGGSRTEAFF
>TRBV5-8|NA|TRBJ1-1|NA
TGTGCCAGCAGCTTTTGGGGAGGGAACACTGAAGCTTTCTTT
CASSFWGGNTEAFF
>TRBV7-6|TRBD2|TRBJ2-5|NA
TGTGCCAGCAGTTTTAGGGGAGGGTCGACGAACAGTGAGACCCAGTACTTC
CASSFRGGSTNSETQYF
>TRBV3-1/TRBV3-2|TRBD1|TRBJ2-2|once
TGTGCCAGCAGCCAACAGGGGGTAGCCGGGGAGCTGTTTTTT
CASSQQGVAGELFF
>TRBV5-1|TRBD1|TRBJ2-6|once
TGCGCCAGCTCACCCACAGGGGGCGCTTTGAACGTCCTGACTTTC
CASSPTGGALNVLTF
>TRBV5-1|NA|TRBJ1-3|once
TGCGCCAGCAGGATAAATGCAGAAATCTCTGGAAACACCATATATTTT
CASRINAEISGNTIYF